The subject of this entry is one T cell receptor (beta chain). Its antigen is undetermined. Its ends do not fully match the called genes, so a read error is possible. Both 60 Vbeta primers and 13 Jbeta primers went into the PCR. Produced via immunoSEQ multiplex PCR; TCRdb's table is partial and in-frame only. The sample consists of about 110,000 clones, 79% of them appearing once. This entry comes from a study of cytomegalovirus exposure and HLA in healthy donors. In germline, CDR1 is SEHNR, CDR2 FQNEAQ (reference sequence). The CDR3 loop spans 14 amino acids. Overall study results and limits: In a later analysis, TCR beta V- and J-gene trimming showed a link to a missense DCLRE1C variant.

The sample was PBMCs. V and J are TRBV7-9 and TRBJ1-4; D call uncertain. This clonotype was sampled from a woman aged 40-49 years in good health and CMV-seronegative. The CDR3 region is CSSSGRATNEKLFF. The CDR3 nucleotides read TGTTCCAGCAGCGGGAGAGCAACTAATGAAAAACTGTTTTTT.